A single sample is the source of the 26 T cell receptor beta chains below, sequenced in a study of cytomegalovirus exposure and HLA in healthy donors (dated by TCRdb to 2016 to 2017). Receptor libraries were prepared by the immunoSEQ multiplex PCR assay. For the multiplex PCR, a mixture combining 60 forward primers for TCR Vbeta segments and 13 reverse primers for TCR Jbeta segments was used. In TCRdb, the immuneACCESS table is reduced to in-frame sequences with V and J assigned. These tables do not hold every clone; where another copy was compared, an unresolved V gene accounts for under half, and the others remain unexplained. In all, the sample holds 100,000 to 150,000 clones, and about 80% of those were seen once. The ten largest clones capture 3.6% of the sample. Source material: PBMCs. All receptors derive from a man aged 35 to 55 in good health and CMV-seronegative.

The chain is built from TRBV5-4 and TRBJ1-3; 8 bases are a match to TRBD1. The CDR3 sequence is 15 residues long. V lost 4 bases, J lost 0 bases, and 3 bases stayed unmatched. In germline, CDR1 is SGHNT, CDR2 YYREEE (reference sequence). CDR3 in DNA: TGTGCCAGCAGCAGGACAGGGAGCTCTGGAAACACCATATATTTT. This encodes CASSRTGSSGNTIYF.

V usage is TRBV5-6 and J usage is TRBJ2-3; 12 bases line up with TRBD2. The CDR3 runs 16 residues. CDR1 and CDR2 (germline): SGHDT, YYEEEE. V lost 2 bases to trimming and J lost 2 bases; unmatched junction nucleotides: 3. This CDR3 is CASSLGLAGPTDTQYF. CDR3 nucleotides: TGTGCCAGCAGCTTAGGACTAGCGGGACCCACAGATACGCAGTATTTT.

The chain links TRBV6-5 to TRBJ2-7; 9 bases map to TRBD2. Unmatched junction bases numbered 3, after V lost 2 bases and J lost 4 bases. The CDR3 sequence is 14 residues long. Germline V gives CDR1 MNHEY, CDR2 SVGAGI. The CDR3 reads CASSYGSGGYEQYF. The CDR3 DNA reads TGTGCCAGCAGTTACGGTAGCGGGGGATACGAGCAGTACTTC.

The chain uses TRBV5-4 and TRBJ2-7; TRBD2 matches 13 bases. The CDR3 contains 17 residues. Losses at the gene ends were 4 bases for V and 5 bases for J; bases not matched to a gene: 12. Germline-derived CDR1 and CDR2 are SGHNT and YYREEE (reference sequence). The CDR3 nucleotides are TGTGCCAGCAGCCGTGGACTAGCGGGGGCCCGCCGGGACGAGCAGTACTTC. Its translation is CASSRGLAGARRDEQYF.

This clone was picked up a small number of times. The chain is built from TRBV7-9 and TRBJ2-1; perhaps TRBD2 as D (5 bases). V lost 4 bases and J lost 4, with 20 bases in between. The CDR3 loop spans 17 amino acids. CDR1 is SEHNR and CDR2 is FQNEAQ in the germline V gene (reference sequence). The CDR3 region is CASSSPLRMGAYNEQFF. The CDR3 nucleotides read TGTGCCAGCAGCTCACCCCTGCGAATGGGAGCTTACAATGAGCAGTTCTTC.

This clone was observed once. CDR3 coding DNA: TGTGCCAGCAGTTACGTTGCAGGGTTTGGGTCCGAGCAGTACTTC. Protein: CASSYVAGFGSEQYF. The J gene is TRBJ2-7, the V gene TRBV6-5, with a weak D call TRBD1 (5 bases). The CDR3 has 15 residues. CDR1 and CDR2 (germline): MNHEY, SVGAGI. Trimming removed 2 bases at V and 6 bases at J, with 17 bases between.

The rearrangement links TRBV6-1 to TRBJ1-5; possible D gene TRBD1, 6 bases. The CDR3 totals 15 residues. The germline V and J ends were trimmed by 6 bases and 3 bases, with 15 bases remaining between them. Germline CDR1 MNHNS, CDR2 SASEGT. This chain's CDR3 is CASRGGGQPNQPQHF. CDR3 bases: TGTGCCAGCAGAGGGGGGGGGCAGCCCAATCAGCCCCAGCATTTT.

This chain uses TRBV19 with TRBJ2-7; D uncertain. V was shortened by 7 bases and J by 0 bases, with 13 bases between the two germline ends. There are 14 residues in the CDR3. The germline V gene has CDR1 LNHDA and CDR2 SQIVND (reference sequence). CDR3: CASKSEPLSYEQYF. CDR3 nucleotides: TGTGCCAGTAAGTCGGAGCCCCTCTCCTACGAGCAGTACTTC.

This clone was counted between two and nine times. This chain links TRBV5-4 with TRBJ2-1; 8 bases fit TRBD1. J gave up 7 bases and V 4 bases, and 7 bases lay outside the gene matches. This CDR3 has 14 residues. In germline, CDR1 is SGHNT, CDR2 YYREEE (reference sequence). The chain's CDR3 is CASSPRTGWNEQFF. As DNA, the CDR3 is TGTGCCAGCAGCCCCCGGACAGGGTGGAATGAGCAGTTCTTC. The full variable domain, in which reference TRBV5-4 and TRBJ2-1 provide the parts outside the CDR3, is ETGVTQSPTHLIKTRGQQVTLRCSSQSGHNTVSWYQQALGQGPQFIFQYYREEENGRGNFPPRFSGLQFPNYSSELNVNALELDDSALYLCASSPRTGWNEQFFGPGTRLTVL.

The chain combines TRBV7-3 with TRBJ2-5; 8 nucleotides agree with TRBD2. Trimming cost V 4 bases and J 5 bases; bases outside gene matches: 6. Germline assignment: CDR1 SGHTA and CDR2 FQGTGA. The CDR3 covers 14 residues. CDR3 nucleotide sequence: TGTGCCAGCAGCTCACGGGGGGGCGGGGAGACCCAGTACTTC. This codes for CASSSRGGGETQYF.

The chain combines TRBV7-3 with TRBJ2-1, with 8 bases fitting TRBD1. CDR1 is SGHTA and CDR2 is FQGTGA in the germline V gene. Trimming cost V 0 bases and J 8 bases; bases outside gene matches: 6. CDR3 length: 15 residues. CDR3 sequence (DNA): TGTGCCAGCAGCTTAACAGAGACAGGGGTTTATGAGCAGTTCTTC. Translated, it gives CASSLTETGVYEQFF.

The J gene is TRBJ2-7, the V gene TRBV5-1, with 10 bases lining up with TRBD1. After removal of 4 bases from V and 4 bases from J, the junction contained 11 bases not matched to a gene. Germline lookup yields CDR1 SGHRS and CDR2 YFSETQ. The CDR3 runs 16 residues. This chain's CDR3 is CASSRRLGQGWYEQYF. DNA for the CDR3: TGCGCCAGCAGCCGACGGCTGGGACAGGGGTGGTACGAGCAGTACTTC.

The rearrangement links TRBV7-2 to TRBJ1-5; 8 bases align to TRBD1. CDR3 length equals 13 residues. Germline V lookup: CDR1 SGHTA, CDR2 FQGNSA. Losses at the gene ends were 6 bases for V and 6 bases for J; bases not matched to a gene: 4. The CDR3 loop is CASSQDRAQPQHF. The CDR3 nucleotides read TGTGCCAGCAGTCAGGACAGGGCTCAGCCCCAGCATTTT. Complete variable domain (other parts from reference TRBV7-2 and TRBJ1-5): GAGVSQSPSNKVTEKGKDVELRCDPISGHTALYWYRQSLGQGLEFLIYFQGNSAPDKSGLPSDRFSAERTGGSVSTLTIQRTQQEDSAVYLCASSQDRAQPQHFGDGTRLSIL.

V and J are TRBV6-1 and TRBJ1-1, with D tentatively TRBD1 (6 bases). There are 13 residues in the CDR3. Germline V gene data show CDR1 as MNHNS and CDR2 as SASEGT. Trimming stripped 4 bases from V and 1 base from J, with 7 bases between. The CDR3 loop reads CASSAQGNTEAFF. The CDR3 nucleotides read TGTGCCAGCAGTGCACAGGGGAACACTGAAGCTTTCTTT.

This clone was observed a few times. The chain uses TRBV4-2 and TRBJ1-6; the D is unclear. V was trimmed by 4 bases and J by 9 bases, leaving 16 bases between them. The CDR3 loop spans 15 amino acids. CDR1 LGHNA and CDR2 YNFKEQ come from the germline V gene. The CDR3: CASSPSFWSSSPLHF. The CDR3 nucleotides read TGTGCCAGCAGCCCATCGTTCTGGTCGAGTTCACCCCTCCACTTT.

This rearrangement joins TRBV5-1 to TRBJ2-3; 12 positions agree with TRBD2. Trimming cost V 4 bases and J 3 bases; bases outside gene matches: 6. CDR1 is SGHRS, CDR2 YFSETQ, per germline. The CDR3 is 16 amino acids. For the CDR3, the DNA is TGCGCCAGCAGCCTCCTAGGACTAGCGGGGACAGATACGCAGTATTTT. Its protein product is CASSLLGLAGTDTQYF.

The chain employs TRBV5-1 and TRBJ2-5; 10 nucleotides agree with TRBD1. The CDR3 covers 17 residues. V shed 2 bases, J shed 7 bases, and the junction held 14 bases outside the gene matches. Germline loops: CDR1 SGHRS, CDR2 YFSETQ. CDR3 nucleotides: TGCGCCAGCAGCTTATACGGGACAGGGGATGGTACGGGGACCCAGTACTTC. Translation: CASSLYGTGDGTGTQYF.

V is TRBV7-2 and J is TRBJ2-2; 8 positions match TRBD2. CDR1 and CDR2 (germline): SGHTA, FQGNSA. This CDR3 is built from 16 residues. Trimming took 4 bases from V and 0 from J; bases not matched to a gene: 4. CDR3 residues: CASSSVGLANTGELFF. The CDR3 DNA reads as TGTGCCAGCAGCTCCGTGGGACTAGCGAACACCGGGGAGCTGTTTTTT.

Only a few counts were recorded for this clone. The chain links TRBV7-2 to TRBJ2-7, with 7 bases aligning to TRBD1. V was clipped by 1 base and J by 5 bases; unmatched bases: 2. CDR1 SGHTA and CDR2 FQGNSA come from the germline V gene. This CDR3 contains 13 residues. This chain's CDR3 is CASSLGQGDEQYF. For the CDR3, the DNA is TGTGCCAGCAGCTTAGGGCAGGGGGACGAGCAGTACTTC.

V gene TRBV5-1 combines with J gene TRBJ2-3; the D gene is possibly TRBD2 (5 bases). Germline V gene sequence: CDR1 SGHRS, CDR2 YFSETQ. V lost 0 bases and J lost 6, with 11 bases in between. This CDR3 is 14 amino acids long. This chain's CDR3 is CASSLEARGDTQYF. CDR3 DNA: TGCGCCAGCAGCTTGGAGGCTCGGGGTGATACGCAGTATTTT. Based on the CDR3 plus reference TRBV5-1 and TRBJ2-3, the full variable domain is KAGVTQTPRYLIKTRGQQVTLSCSPISGHRSVSWYQQTPGQGLQFLFEYFSETQRNKGNFPGRFSGRQFSNSRSEMNVSTLELGDSALYLCASSLEARGDTQYFGPGTRLTVL.

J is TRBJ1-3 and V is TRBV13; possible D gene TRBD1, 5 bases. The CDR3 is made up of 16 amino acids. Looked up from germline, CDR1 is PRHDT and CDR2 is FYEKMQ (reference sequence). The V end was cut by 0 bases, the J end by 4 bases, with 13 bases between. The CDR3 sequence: CASSLGLRGTGNTIYF. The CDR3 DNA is TGTGCCAGCAGCTTAGGCCTTAGGGGAACCGGAAACACCATATATTTT.

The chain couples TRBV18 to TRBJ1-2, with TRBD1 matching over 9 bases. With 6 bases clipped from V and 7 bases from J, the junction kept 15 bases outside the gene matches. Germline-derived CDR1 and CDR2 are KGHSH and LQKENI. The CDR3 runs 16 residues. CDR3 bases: TGTGCCAGCTCGCCCGCCCTCAACAGGGGGCTACTTGGCTACACCTTC. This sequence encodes CASSPALNRGLLGYTF. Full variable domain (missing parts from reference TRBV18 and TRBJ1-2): NAGVMQNPRHLVRRRGQEARLRCSPMKGHSHVYWYRQLPEEGLKFMVYLQKENIIDESGMPKERFSAEFPKEGPSILRIQQVVRGDSAAYFCASSPALNRGLLGYTFGSGTRLTVV.

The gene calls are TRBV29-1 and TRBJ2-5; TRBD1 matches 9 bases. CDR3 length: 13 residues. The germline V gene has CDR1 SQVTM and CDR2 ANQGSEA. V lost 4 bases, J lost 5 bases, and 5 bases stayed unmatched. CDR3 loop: CSVGDRVAETQYF. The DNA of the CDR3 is TGCAGCGTTGGGGACAGGGTAGCGGAGACCCAGTACTTC.

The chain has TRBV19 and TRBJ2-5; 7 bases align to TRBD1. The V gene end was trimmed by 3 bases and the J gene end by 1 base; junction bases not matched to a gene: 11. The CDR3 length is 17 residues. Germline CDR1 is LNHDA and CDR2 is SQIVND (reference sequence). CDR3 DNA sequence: TGTGCCAGTAGTATGGCGTCAGGGGGTATCCTCCAAGAGACCCAGTACTTC. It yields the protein CASSMASGGILQETQYF.

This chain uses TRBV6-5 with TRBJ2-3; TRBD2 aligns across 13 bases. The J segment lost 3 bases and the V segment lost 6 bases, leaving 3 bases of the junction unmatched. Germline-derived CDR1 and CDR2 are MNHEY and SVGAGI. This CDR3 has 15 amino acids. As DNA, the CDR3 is TGTGCCAGCAGGGAACTAGCGGGGGGGACAGATACGCAGTATTTT. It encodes CASRELAGGTDTQYF.

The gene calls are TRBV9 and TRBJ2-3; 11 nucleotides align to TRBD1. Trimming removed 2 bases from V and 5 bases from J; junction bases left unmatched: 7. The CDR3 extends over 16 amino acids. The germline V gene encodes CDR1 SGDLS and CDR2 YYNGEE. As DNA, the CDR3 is TGTGCCAGCAGCGTCGATCCGGACAGGGGGCAAGATACGCAGTATTTT. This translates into CASSVDPDRGQDTQYF.